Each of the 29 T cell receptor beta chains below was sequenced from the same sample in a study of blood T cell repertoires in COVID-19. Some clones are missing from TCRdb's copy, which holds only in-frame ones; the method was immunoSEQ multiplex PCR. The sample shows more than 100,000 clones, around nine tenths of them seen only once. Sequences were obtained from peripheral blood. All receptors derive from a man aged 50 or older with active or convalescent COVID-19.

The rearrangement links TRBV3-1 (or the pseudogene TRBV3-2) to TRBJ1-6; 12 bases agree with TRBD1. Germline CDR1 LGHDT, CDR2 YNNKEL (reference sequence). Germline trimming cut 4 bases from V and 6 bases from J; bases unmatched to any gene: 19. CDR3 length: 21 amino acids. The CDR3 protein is CASSRQSAGTGGLRGNSPLHF. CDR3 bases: TGTGCCAGCAGCCGCCAGTCCGCCGGGACAGGGGGCCTTCGCGGTAATTCACCCCTCCACTTT.

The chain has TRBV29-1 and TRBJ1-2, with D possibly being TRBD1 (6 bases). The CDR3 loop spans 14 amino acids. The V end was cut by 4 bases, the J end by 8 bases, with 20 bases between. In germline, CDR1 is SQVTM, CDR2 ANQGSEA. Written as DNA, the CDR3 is TGCAGCGTTGCAGTTACCGGGACAAAAAGCGGCTACACCTTC. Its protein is CSVAVTGTKSGYTF.

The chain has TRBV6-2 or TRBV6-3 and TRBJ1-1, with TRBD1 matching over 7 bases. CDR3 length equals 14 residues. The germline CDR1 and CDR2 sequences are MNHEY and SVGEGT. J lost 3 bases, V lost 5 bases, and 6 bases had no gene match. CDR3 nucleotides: TGTGCCAGCAGTCAGGGACAGATATACACTGAAGCTTTCTTT. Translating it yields CASSQGQIYTEAFF.

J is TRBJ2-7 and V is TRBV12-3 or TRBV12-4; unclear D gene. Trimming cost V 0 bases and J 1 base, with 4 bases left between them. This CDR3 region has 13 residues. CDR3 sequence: CASSLAVSYEQYF. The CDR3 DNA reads TGTGCCAGCAGTTTAGCCGTTTCCTACGAGCAGTACTTC.

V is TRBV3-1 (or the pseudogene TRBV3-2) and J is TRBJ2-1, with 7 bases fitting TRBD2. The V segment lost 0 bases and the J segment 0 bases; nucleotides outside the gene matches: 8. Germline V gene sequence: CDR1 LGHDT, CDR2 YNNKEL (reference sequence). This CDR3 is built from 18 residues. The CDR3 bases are TGTGCCAGCAGCCAAGATCCCGCGGGGGAGACCTCCTACAATGAGCAGTTCTTC. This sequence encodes CASSQDPAGETSYNEQFF.

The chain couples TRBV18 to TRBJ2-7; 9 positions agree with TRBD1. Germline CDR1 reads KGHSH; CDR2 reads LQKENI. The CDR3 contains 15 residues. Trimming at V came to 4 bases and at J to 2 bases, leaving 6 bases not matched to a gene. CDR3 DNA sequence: TGTGCCAGCTCACAAGGGACAGGGCCGACCTACGAGCAGTACTTC. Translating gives CASSQGTGPTYEQYF.

CDR3 sequence: CASSQERLAGGWAKNIQYF. The CDR3 nucleotides read TGCGCCAGCAGCCAAGAAAGGCTAGCGGGAGGATGGGCCAAAAACATTCAGTACTTC. This chain joins TRBV4-1 and TRBJ2-4; 11 bases align to TRBD2. This CDR3 comprises 19 residues. V lost 0 bases, J lost 1 base, and 8 bases stayed unmatched. Germline V gives CDR1 MGHRA, CDR2 YSYEKL.

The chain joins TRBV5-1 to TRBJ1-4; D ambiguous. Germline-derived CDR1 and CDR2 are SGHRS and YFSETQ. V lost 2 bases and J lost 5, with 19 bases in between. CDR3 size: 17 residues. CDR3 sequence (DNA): TGCGCCAGCAGCTTTGGACCGCTTGGGAGCGAGAATGAAAAACTGTTTTTT. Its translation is CASSFGPLGSENEKLFF.

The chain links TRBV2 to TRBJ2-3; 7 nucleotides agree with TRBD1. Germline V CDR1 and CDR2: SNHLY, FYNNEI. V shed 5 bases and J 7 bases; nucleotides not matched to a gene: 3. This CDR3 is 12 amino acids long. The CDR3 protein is CASSQDRNTQYF. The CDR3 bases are TGTGCCAGCAGTCAGGACAGGAATACGCAGTATTTT.

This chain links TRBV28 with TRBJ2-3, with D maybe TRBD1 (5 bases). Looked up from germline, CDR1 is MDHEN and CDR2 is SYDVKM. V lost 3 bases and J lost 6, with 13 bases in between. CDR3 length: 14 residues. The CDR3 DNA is TGTGCCAGCAGTTTGTGGGGCGCCGGTGATACGCAGTATTTT. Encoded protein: CASSLWGAGDTQYF.

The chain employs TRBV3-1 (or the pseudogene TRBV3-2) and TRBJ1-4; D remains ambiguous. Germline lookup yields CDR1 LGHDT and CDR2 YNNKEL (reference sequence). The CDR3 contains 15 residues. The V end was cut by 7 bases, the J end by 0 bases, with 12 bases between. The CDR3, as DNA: TGTGCCAGCAACCCACACGGGGCAACTAATGAAAAACTGTTTTTT. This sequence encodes CASNPHGATNEKLFF.

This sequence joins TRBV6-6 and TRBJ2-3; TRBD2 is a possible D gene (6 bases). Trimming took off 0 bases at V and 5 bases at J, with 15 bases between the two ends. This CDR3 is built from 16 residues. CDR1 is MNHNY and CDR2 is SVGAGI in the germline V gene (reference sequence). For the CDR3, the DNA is TGTGCCAGCAGTTACTCAGTGACGGGAGTTGGAGATACGCAGTATTTT. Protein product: CASSYSVTGVGDTQYF.

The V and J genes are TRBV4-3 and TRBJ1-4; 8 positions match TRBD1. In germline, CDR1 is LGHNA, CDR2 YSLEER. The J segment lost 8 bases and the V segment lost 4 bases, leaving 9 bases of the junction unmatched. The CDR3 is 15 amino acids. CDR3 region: CASSPSRTGYEKLFF. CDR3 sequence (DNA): TGCGCCAGCAGCCCCTCGCGGACAGGGTACGAAAAACTGTTTTTT.

Here the CDR3 DNA reads TGTGCCAGCTCGCATCGGGACAGCCTTTATGGCTACACCTTC. This encodes CASSHRDSLYGYTF. This rearrangement joins TRBV18 to TRBJ1-2, with TRBD1 identical over 7 bases. The germline V gene encodes CDR1 KGHSH and CDR2 LQKENI. V gave up 6 bases and J gave up 5 bases; unmatched junction bases: 9. This CDR3 has 14 residues.

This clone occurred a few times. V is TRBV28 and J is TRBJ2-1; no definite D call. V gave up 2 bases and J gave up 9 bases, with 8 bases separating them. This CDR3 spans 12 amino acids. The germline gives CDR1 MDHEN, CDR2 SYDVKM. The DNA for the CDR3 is TGTGCCAGCAGTTTACCCGCGGCTGAGCAGTTCTTC. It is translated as CASSLPAAEQFF.

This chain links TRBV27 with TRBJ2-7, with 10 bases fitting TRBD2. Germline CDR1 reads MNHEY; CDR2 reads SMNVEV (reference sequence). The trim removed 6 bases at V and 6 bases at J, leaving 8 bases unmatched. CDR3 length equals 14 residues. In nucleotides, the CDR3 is TGTGCCAGCAGCGTGGAGCTAGCGGGAGTCGAGCAGTACTTC. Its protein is CASSVELAGVEQYF.

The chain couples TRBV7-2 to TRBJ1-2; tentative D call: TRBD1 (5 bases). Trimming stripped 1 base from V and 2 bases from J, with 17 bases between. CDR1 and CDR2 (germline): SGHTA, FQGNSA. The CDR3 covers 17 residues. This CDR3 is CASSLGRGEGPNYGYTF. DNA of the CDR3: TGTGCCAGCAGCTTAGGTCGGGGGGAGGGCCCCAACTATGGCTACACCTTC.

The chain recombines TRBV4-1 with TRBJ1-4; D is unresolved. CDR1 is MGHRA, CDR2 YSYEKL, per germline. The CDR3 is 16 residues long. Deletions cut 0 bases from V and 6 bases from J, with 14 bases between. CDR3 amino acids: CASSQDRTGSDEKLFF. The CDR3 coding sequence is TGCGCCAGCAGCCAAGATCGGACTGGTTCGGATGAAAAACTGTTTTTT.

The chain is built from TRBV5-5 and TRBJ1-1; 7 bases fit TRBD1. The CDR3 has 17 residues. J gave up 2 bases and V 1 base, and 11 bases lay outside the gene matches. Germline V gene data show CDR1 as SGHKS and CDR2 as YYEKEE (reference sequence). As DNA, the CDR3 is TGTGCCAGCAGCTTGCGGACCCTCAGGGGGACAAACACTGAAGCTTTCTTT. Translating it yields CASSLRTLRGTNTEAFF.

CDR3 nucleotides: TGTGCCAGTAGCAAGGGGACAGAAGAGACCCAGTACTTC. Protein product: CASSKGTEETQYF. This chain connects TRBV19 to TRBJ2-5; TRBD1 agrees at 7 bases. Germline loops: CDR1 LNHDA, CDR2 SQIVND (reference sequence). The CDR3 consists of 13 residues. With 6 bases clipped from V and 3 bases from J, the junction kept 4 bases outside the gene matches.

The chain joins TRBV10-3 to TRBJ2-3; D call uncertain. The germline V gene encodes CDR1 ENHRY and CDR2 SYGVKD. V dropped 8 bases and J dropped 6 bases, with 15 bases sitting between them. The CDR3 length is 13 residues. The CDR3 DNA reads TGTGCCATCCGTACTTCAGACTTGGATACGCAGTATTTT. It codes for CAIRTSDLDTQYF.

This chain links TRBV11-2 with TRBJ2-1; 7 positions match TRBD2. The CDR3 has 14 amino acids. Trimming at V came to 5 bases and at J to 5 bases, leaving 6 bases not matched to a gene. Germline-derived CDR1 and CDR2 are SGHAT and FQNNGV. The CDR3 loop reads CASSRASGNNEQFF. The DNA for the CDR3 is TGTGCCAGCAGCCGGGCTAGCGGAAACAATGAGCAGTTCTTC.

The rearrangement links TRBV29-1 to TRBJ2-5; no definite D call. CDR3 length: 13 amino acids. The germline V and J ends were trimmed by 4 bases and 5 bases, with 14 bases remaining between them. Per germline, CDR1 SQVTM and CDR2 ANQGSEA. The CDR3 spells CSVGVAGSETQYF. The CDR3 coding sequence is TGCAGCGTTGGGGTGGCAGGTTCGGAGACCCAGTACTTC.

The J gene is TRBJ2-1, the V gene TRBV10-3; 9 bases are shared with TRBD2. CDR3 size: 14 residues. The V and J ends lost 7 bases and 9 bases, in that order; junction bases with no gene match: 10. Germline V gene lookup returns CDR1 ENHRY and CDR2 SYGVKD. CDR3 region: CAINKLAGEGEQFF. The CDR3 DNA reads TGTGCCATCAATAAGTTAGCGGGAGAGGGTGAGCAGTTCTTC.

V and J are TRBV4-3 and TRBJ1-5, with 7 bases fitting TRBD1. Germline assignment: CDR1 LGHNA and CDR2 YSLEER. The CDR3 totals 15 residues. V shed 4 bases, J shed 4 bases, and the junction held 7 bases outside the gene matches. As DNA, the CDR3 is TGCGCCAGCAGCCGGGACAGTTTGGCTAATCAGCCCCAGCATTTT. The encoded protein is CASSRDSLANQPQHF.

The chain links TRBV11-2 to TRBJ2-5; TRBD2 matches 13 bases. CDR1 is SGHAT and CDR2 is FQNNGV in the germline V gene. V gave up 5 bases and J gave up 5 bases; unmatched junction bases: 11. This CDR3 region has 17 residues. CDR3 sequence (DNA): TGTGCCAGCAGCCCTCGACTAGCGGGGGGCTCAGGGGAGACCCAGTACTTC. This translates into CASSPRLAGGSGETQYF.

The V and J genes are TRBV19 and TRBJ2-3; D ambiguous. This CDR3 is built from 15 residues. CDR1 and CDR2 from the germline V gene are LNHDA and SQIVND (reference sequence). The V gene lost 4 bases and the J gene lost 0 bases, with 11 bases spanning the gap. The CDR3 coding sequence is TGTGCCAGTAGTACCGCAGTCGCAAGCACAGATACGCAGTATTTT. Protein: CASSTAVASTDTQYF. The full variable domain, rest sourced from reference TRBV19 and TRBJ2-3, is DGGITQSPKYLFRKEGQNVTLSCEQNLNHDAMYWYRQDPGQGLRLIYYSQIVNDFQKGDIAEGYSVSREKKESFPLTVTSAQKNPTAFYLCASSTAVASTDTQYFGPGTRLTVL.

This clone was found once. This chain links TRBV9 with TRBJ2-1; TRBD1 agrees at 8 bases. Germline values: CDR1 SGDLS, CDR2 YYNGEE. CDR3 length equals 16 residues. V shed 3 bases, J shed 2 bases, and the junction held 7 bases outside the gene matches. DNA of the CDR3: TGTGCCAGCAGCGCGATGGACAGGGCCACCTACAATGAGCAGTTCTTC. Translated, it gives CASSAMDRATYNEQFF. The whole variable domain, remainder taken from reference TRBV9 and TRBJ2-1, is DSGVTQTPKHLITATGQRVTLRCSPRSGDLSVYWYQQSLDQGLQFLIQYYNGEERAKGNILERFSAQQFPDLHSELNLSSLELGDSALYFCASSAMDRATYNEQFFGPGTRLTVL.

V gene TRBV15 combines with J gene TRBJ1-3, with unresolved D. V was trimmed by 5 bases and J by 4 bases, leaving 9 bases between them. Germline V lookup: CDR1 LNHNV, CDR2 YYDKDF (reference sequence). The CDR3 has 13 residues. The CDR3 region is CATSPLRGNTIYF. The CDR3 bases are TGTGCCACCAGCCCCCTCCGGGGAAACACCATATATTTT. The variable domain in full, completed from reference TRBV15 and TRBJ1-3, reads DAMVIQNPRYQVTQFGKPVTLSCSQTLNHNVMYWYQQKSSQAPKLLFHYYDKDFNNEADTPDNFQSRRPNTSFCFLDIRSPGLGDTAMYLCATSPLRGNTIYFGEGSWLTVV.